Listed below are T cell receptor beta chains from one sample, sequenced in a study of human T cells and chemical hapten exposure. In TCRdb, the RACE reads were re-called with MiXCR into one record per CDR3 protein. The table records roughly 200,000 distinct CDR3 sequences, around 23% of them present only once. The specimen was whole blood, collected in connection with sensitization to the hapten diphenylcyclopropenone (DPC). All receptors derive from a woman between 35 and 50 years old with alopecia areata. Some clones in this sample may be carry-over from other donors' samples. The CDR3 runs from the conserved cysteine through the conserved F or W. A D gene is named only where the DNA matches it firmly. Size tells how often a clone was seen (once, few, many) or the class of an expanded clone, and some rows leave it out.

v_call	j_call	clone_size	d_call	cdr3_length	cdr3_aa	cdr3_nt
TRBV12-3/TRBV12-4	TRBJ2-5	.	TRBD1	13	CASSFKGAETQYF	TGTGCCAGCAGTTTTAAGGGGGCAGAGACCCAGTACTTC
TRBV28	TRBJ1-5	few	.	14	CASSLGQGKQPQHF	TGTGCCAGCAGTTTAGGGCAGGGAAAACAGCCCCAGCATTTT
TRBV19	TRBJ1-5	.	TRBD1	14	CASSHPTGVQPQHF	TGTGCCAGTAGTCACCCGACAGGGGTTCAGCCCCAGCATTTT
TRBV9	TRBJ2-5	few	TRBD1	15	CASSVHPAGGETQYF	TGTGCCAGCAGCGTGCACCCGGCAGGGGGAGAGACCCAGTACTTC
TRBV4-2	TRBJ1-2	.	.	16	CASSQESLGQGYGYTF	TGTGCCAGCAGCCAAGAAAGTTTGGGGCAGGGCTATGGCTACACCTTC
TRBV20-1	TRBJ1-4	few	.	18	CSARAPGRVRSTNEKLFF	TGCAGTGCTCGCGCCCCAGGGCGAGTCAGGTCTACTAATGAAAAACTGTTTTTT
TRBV24-1	TRBJ2-5	.	.	13	CATSRGAQETQYF	TGTGCCACCAGTCGAGGGGCCCAAGAGACCCAGTACTTC
TRBV7-2	TRBJ1-2	.	TRBD1	15	CASSSRQGSDYGYTF	TGTGCCAGCAGCTCGAGACAGGGAAGTGACTATGGCTACACCTTC
TRBV20-1	TRBJ2-7	many	.	13	CSARDGSSYEQYF	TGCAGTGCTCGGGACGGTAGCTCCTACGAGCAGTACTTC
TRBV20-1	TRBJ1-5	.	.	16	CSARKPGPRNNQPQHF	TGCAGTGCTAGAAAACCCGGTCCCAGGAACAATCAGCCCCAGCATTTT
TRBV7-9	TRBJ2-3	.	TRBD2	16	CASSSSRGLAGDTQYF	TGTGCCAGCAGTTCCTCCCGGGGACTAGCGGGTGATACGCAGTATTTT
TRBV29-1	TRBJ2-7	.	.	15	CSVEDERGSGYEQYF	TGCAGCGTTGAAGATGAGAGGGGTAGTGGTTACGAGCAGTACTTC
TRBV4-3	TRBJ2-7	.	TRBD1	17	CASSQDFPGQGVYEQYF	TGCGCCAGCAGCCAAGATTTCCCGGGACAGGGGGTATACGAGCAGTACTTC
TRBV6-5	TRBJ2-1	.	TRBD2	16	CASSYSSAGDPDEQFF	TGTGCCAGCAGTTACTCATCTGCGGGAGACCCCGATGAGCAGTTCTTC
TRBV7-9	TRBJ2-5	.	.	14	CASSPGIGYETQYF	TGTGCCAGCAGCCCAGGTATAGGGTACGAGACCCAGTACTTC
TRBV20-1	TRBJ2-1	many	.	17	CSARGLPGRPPYNEQFF	TGCAGTGCTAGAGGTTTGCCGGGGAGGCCCCCCTACAATGAGCAGTTCTTC
TRBV4-1	TRBJ2-1	many	TRBD2	15	CASSQLLAGAREQFF	TGCGCCAGCAGCCAATTGCTAGCGGGCGCGCGTGAGCAGTTCTTC
TRBV20-1	TRBJ2-7	few	TRBD2	17	CSARDPSSGVVSYEQYF	TGCAGTGCTAGAGATCCGAGTAGCGGGGTCGTCTCCTACGAGCAGTACTTC
TRBV20-1	TRBJ2-5	few	.	16	CSARDDTGSAEETQYF	TGCAGTGCTAGAGATGATACGGGAAGCGCGGAAGAGACCCAGTACTTC
TRBV18	TRBJ1-1	many	TRBD1	14	CASSPGQGNTEAFF	TGTGCCAGCTCCCCGGGACAGGGGAACACTGAAGCTTTCTTT
TRBV3-1	TRBJ2-7	few	TRBD1	13	CASSTRETGEQYF	TGTGCCAGCAGCACCCGCGAGACAGGGGAGCAGTACTTC
TRBV20-1	TRBJ2-7	.	.	14	CSARGRTRAYEQYF	TGCAGTGCTAGAGGACGGACTCGAGCCTACGAGCAGTACTTC
TRBV4-3	TRBJ2-7	once	.	14	CASSQGHETYEQYF	TGCGCCAGCAGCCAAGGGCACGAGACCTACGAGCAGTACTTC
TRBV5-6	TRBJ2-1	few	.	16	CASSWSGFSFPNEQFF	TGTGCCAGCAGCTGGTCCGGATTCAGTTTCCCCAATGAGCAGTTCTTC
TRBV28	TRBJ1-1	.	.	14	CASSRNGRNTEAFF	TGTGCCAGCTCCCGGAACGGGCGGAACACTGAAGCTTTCTTT
TRBV29-1	TRBJ1-2	.	.	13	CSVSDGPNYGYTF	TGCAGCGTGTCGGACGGGCCTAACTATGGCTACACCTTC
TRBV2	TRBJ2-3	.	TRBD2	15	CASSDVAGGPNTQYF	TGTGCCAGCAGTGACGTTGCGGGAGGGCCGAATACGCAGTATTTT
TRBV10-3	TRBJ2-7	.	.	14	CAITPDQISYEQYF	TGTGCCATCACCCCGGACCAGATCTCCTACGAGCAGTACTTC
TRBV28	TRBJ2-7	.	TRBD2	14	CASSFTSGTYEQYF	TGTGCCAGCAGTTTTACTAGCGGTACCTACGAGCAGTACTTC
TRBV7-2	TRBJ2-4	once	TRBD2	16	CASSPWSSGMKNIQYF	TGTGCCAGCAGCCCCTGGAGTAGCGGGATGAAAAACATTCAGTACTTC
TRBV10-3	TRBJ2-2	.	.	14	CAISDPLTTGELFF	TGTGCCATCAGTGACCCTTTGACCACCGGGGAGCTGTTTTTT
TRBV27	TRBJ2-7	.	.	12	CASSSVSYEQYF	TGTGCCAGCAGTTCGGTTTCCTACGAGCAGTACTTC